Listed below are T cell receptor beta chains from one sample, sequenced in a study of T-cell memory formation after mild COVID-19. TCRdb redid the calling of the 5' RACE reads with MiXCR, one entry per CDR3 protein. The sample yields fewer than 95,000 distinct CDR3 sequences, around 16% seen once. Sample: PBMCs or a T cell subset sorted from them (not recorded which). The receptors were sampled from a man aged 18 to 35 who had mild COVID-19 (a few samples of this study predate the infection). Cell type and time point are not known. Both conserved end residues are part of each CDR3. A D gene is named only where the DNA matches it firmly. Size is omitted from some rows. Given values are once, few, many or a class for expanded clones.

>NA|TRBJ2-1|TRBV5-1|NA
TGCGCCAGCAGCTCGGGACCGAGAAACAATGAGCAGTTCTTC
CASSSGPRNNEQFF
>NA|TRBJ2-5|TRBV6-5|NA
TGTGCCAGCAGTTACCGGAACCAAGAGACCCAGTACTTC
CASSYRNQETQYF
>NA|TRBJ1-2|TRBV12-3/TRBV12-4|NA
TGTGCCATCTCCGGGACACCAGATGGCTACACCTTC
CAISGTPDGYTF
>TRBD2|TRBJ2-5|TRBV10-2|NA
TGCGCCAGCAGTTCTAGACTAGCGGCGGAAACCCAAGAGACCCAGTACTTC
CASSSRLAAETQETQYF
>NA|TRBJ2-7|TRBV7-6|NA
TGTGCCAGCAGCTTAGGCCAGGGTTTGCGGGAGCAGTACTTC
CASSLGQGLREQYF
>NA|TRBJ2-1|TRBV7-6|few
TGTGCCAGCAGCTTCGGCCTCGGGCCAGTATACAATGAGCAGTTCTTC
CASSFGLGPVYNEQFF
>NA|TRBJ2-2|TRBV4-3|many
TGCGCCAGCAGCCAAGATCTGGAGTTTTCCGGGGAGCTGTTTTTT
CASSQDLEFSGELFF
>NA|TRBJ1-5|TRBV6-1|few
TGTGCCAGCAGTGAAGGAGGGTGGATCTATCAGCCCCAGCATTTT
CASSEGGWIYQPQHF
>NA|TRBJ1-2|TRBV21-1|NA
TGTGCCAGCAGCAAAGCGGGGGACTCTAACTATGGCTACACCTTC
CASSKAGDSNYGYTF
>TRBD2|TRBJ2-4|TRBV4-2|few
TGTGCCAGCAGCCAACAGCCCGGGGGGGCCCAAAACATTCAGTACTTC
CASSQQPGGAQNIQYF
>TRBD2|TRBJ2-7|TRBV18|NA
TGTGCCAGCTCACCCCGGGCGGGGGATATCACCGAGCAGTACTTC
CASSPRAGDITEQYF
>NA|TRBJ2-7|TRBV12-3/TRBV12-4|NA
TGTGCCAGCAGCCTGTTTCGGTACGAGCAGTACTTC
CASSLFRYEQYF
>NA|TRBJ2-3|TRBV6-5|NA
TGTGCCAGCAGTTACTCCCCCGAGGACAGATCAGATACGCAGTATTTT
CASSYSPEDRSDTQYF
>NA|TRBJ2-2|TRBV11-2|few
TGTGCCAGCAGCTTAGATCTGCCGGTATACACCGGGGAGCTGTTTTTT
CASSLDLPVYTGELFF
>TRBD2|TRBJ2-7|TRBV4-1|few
TGCGCCAGCAGCCAGGCCCGTCGGGGGGGCTACGAGCAGTACTTC
CASSQARRGGYEQYF
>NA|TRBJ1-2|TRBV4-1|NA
TGCGCCAGCAGCCAAGTTCGACGGTCGACTAACTATGGCTACACCTTC
CASSQVRRSTNYGYTF
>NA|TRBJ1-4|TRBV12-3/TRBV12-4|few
TGTGCCAGCAGTTTAGACGCCGGCCTGAGGGAAAAACTGTTTTTT
CASSLDAGLREKLFF
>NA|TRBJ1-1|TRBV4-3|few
TGCGCCAGCAGCCAAGATTCGGGCGAATTGAACACTGAAGCTTTCTTT
CASSQDSGELNTEAFF
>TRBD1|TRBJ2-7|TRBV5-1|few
TGCGCCAGCAGCCCGGGTCCCGGGACAGGGTGGAGGGAGCAGTACTTC
CASSPGPGTGWREQYF
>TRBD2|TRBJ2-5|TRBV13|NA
TGTGCCAGCAGTCATAGCGGGGGCCCCAGCATATCCCAGTACTTC
CASSHSGGPSISQYF
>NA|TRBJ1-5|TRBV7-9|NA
TGTGCCAGCAGCCTGACCAATCAGCCCCAGCATTTT
CASSLTNQPQHF
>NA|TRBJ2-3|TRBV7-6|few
TGTGCCAGCAGCCCCGGCCGCGGAGATACGCAGTATTTT
CASSPGRGDTQYF
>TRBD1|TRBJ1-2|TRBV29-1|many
TGCAGCGCTCAGGGGGGACTTAACTATGGCTACACCTTC
CSAQGGLNYGYTF